Described below is a single T cell receptor beta chain sequence and its context. The junction and the germline gene differ at one end; a read error may be behind it. The CDR3 sequence is 14 residues long. Germline V lookup: CDR1 LNHDA, CDR2 SQIVND (reference sequence). This sample is part of a study of sequential checkpoint blockade in melanoma. This table comes from immunoSEQ multiplex PCR, and its TCRdb copy is limited to in-frame clones, with some not included. Of roughly 30,000 clones in the sample, 83% were seen once. Sample treatment: randomized to nivolumab then ipilimumab (arm A) or the reverse (arm B). PBMC sorting kept live CD3+CD8+ cells without CD19 or CD56.

V and J are TRBV19 and TRBJ2-1; maybe TRBD1 (6 bases). The sample was CD8+ T cells sorted from blood (inferred from file names), taken from a patient given nivolumab and ipilimumab in sequence. This TCR was recovered from a human donor with melanoma. Written as DNA, the CDR3 is TGTGCCAGTAGTATGGGGACAACCTACAATGAGCGGTTCTTC. As protein: CASSMGTTYNERFF.